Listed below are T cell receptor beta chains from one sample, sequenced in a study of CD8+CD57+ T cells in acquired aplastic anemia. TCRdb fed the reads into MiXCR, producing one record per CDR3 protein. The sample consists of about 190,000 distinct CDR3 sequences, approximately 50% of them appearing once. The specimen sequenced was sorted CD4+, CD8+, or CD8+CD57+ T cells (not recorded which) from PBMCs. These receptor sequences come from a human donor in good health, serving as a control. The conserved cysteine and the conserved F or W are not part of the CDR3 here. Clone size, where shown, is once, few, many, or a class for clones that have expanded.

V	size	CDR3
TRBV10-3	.	AISSGRETQY
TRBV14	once	ASSQGGDVANYGYT
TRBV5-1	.	ASSPIGASGETQY
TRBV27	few	ASSPQGLSGNTIY
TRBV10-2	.	ASSESTGANYGYT
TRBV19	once	ASSIWDRGNSPLH
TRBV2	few	AGPGTGVSYEQY
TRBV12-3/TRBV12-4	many	ASSLYTGIGSEQY
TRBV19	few	AAGVPGLCSGANVLT
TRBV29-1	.	SVGGGGGQPQH
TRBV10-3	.	AISALAGGLGEQF
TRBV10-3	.	AIRGQGAGEQY
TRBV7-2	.	ASSSVAGGPREQY
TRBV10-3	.	AISEPGALANYGYT
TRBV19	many	ASSATDSGNTIY
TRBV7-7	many	ASSVGTDSYNEQF
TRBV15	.	ATSRDVSGASYEQY
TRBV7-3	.	ASSLTAGANTETQY
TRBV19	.	ASSKGVETGNSPLH
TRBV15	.	ATSRGDRDTDTQY
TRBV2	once	ASSQSGGGKQY
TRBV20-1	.	SATLGLSTGTQY
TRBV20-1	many	SAEGTEAF
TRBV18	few	ASSPRQGLSGNTIY
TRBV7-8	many	ASSIPWDRNSPLH
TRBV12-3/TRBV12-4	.	ASSSRTSGTYEQY
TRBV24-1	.	ATSRAVRGLLYEQY
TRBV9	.	ASSEVGSGNTIY
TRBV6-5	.	TSSRQGARTYEQY
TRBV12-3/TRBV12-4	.	ASTVVAGYT
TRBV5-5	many	ASSLVGGPNTGELF
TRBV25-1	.	ASSATGQPVYEQY
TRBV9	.	ASGAGQRDYEQY
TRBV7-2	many	ASSFGQEETQY
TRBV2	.	ASITESSLNSPLH
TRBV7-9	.	ASARLAENEQF
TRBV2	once	ASSEQGRYSYT
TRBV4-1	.	ASSQEGGGLGFSKNIQY
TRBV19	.	ASGVDLTDTTYEQY
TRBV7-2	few	ASSLAGRGGHGYT
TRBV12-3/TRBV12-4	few	ASSLFGEANEKLF
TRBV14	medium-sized	ASSHRPAEKLF
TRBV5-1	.	ASSLETGSGNTIY
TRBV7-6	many	ASSPVLGITEAF
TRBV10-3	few	AISESQESYGYT
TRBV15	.	ATSRGQGVETQY
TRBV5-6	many	ASSFLGTGDSPLH
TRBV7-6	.	ASSTRQGGNNEQF
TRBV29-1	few	SVVGLQHTLY
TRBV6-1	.	ASSPPMETNEQF